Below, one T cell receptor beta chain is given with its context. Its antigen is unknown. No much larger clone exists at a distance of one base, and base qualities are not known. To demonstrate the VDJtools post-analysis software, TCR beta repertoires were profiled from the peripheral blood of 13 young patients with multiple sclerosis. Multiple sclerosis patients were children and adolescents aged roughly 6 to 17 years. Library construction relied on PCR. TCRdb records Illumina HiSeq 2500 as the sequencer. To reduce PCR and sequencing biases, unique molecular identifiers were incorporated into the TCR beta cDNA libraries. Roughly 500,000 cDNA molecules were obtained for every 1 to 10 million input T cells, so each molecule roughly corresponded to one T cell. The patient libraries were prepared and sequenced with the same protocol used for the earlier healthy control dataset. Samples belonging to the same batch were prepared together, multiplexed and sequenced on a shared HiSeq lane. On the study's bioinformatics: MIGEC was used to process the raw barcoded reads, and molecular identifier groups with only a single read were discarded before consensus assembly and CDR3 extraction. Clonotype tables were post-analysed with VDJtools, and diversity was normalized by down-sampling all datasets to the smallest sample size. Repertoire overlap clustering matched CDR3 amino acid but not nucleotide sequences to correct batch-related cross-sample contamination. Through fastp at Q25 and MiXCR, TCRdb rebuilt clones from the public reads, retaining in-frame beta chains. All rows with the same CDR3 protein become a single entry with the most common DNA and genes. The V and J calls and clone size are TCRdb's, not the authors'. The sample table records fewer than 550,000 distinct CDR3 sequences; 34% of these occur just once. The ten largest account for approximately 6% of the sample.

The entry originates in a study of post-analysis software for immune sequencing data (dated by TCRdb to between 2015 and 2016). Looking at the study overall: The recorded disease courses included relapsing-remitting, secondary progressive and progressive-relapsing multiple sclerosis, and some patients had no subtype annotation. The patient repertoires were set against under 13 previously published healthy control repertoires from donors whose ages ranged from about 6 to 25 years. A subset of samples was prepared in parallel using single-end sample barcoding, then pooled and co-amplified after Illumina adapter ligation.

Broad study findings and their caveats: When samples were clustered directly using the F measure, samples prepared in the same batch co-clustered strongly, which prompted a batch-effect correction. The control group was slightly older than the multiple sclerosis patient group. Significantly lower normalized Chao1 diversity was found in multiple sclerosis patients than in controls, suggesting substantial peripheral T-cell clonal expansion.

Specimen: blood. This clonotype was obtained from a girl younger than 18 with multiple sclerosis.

Here the CDR3 is given as CASSVLAGGHNEQFF. Read as DNA, the sequence is TGTGCCAGCAGCGTTCTAGCGGGGGGGCATAATGAGCAGTTCTTC. This chain joins TRBV6-1 to TRBJ2-1; TRBD2 matches 12 bases in the middle. Trimming accounts for 6 bases at V and 7 bases at J, while the number of junction bases matched to no gene is 7. The CDR3 contains 15 residues, cysteine and phenylalanine counted. Only CDR3 DNA remains: 45 bases, in frame from the first base. The germline V gene provides CDR1 MNHNS and CDR2 SASEGT.